A selection of T cell receptor beta chains follows, all from one sample in a study of blood T cell repertoires in COVID-19. Some clones are missing from TCRdb's copy, which holds only in-frame ones; the method was immunoSEQ multiplex PCR. The table lists some 420,000 clones, 80% to 90% of them singletons. Sequencing was performed on PBMCs or T cells enriched from blood (not recorded which). These receptors all come from a man aged 30-40 years who had recovered from COVID-19. Each CDR3 is given with its conserved first and last residue. A D gene is named only where the DNA matches it firmly. Rows give clone size only sometimes, using once, few, many, or a class for an expanded clone.

j_call,v_call,clone_size,d_call,cdr3_nt,cdr3_aa
TRBJ1-4,TRBV11-2,NA,TRBD1,TGTGCCAGCAGCCACAAAACAGGGGATCTTGGTGAAAAACTGTTTTTT,CASSHKTGDLGEKLFF
TRBJ1-1,TRBV7-9,NA,NA,TGTGCCAGCAGCCCTGGGACAACCCTCCAGGGTACTGAAGCTTTCTTT,CASSPGTTLQGTEAFF
TRBJ2-3,TRBV27,few,TRBD2,TGTGCCAGCAGTTGGCTCAGCGGGAGGAGGACAGATACGCAGTATTTT,CASSWLSGRRTDTQYF
TRBJ2-2,TRBV27,NA,TRBD2,TGTGCCAGCACCTCGCGGGCGGGAGGCAACACCGGGGAGCTGTTTTTT,CASTSRAGGNTGELFF
TRBJ2-7,TRBV15,NA,NA,TGTGCCACCAGCAGAGTAGCGAGCGCCGAGCAGTACTTC,CATSRVASAEQYF
TRBJ2-3,TRBV28,NA,TRBD2,TGTGCCAGCAGTTTTGAACTAGCGCCCACAGATACGCAGTATTTT,CASSFELAPTDTQYF
TRBJ2-1,TRBV7-2,NA,NA,TGTGCCAGCAGCTTACGGTCTGAGCAGTTCTTC,CASSLRSEQFF
TRBJ2-7,TRBV5-6,once,TRBD2,TGTGCCAGCAGCTCGTCGGGACTAGCGGGCCATACCCTCTCCTACGAGCAGTACTTC,CASSSSGLAGHTLSYEQYF
TRBJ1-3,TRBV6-5,NA,NA,TGTGCCAGCAGTTACTCGGGGGGACTTGGAAACACCATATATTTT,CASSYSGGLGNTIYF
TRBJ2-7,TRBV6-2/TRBV6-3,few,NA,TGTGCCAGCAGTTACTTATCTGGAAGCGGGTATACCTACGAGCAGTACTTC,CASSYLSGSGYTYEQYF
TRBJ1-4,TRBV6-5,NA,NA,TGTGCCAGCAGCTTCGGGGGGAGAGAAAAACTGTTTTTT,CASSFGGREKLFF
TRBJ2-1,TRBV12-3/TRBV12-4,NA,NA,TGTGCCAGCAGCCCTGGACTATCCAATGAGCAGTTCTTC,CASSPGLSNEQFF
TRBJ1-5,TRBV28,few,NA,TGTGCCAGCAGTTTATCGTTGCCTGGCAGGGGATTTAGTCAGCCCCAGCATTTT,CASSLSLPGRGFSQPQHF
TRBJ2-7,TRBV29-1,NA,TRBD2,TGCAGCGTTGAAGATCCCACTAGCGGTACCTACGAGCAGTACTTC,CSVEDPTSGTYEQYF
TRBJ1-2,TRBV18,NA,NA,TGTGCCAGCTCACAACCCGGGGGGGAAGGCTACACCTTC,CASSQPGGEGYTF
TRBJ2-4,TRBV7-6,NA,NA,TGTGCCCGGTTCCCCGACAATAGCGACCAAGCCAAAAACATTCAGTACTTC,CARFPDNSDQAKNIQYF
TRBJ1-2,TRBV28,NA,NA,TGTGCCAGCAGTTGGACATCTACTAACTATGGCTACACCTTC,CASSWTSTNYGYTF
TRBJ2-5,TRBV7-6,NA,TRBD1,TGTGCCAGCAGCTTAGGTGTGACAGGGGGCGCTCGGGAGACCCAGTACTTC,CASSLGVTGGARETQYF
TRBJ2-7,TRBV28,NA,NA,TGTGCCAGCAGTTTATGGGCCCCGGGGTCCTCCTACGAGCAGTACTTC,CASSLWAPGSSYEQYF
TRBJ2-7,TRBV4-1,NA,NA,TGCGCCAGCAGCCAAGACAGGGTAAGATACGAGCAGTACTTC,CASSQDRVRYEQYF
TRBJ2-1,TRBV7-2,NA,NA,TGTGCCAGCAGCTTAGCCCTTAACAATGAGCAGTTCTTC,CASSLALNNEQFF
TRBJ1-2,TRBV10-3,few,NA,TGTGCCATCAGTTACAGGGAGTCTAACTATGGCTACACCTTC,CAISYRESNYGYTF
TRBJ1-2,TRBV4-2,NA,TRBD1,TGTGCCAGCAGTGACAGGGATATCTATGGCTACACCTTC,CASSDRDIYGYTF
TRBJ2-7,TRBV10-3,NA,NA,TGTGCCATCAGTGAGTCATCATCCAGGGGAGTAGGTGAGCAGTACTTC,CAISESSSRGVGEQYF
TRBJ2-7,TRBV12-5,NA,TRBD1,TGTGCTAGTGCTAACAGGGGTGAGGTGGAGCAGTACTTC,CASANRGEVEQYF
TRBJ2-3,TRBV10-3,NA,NA,TGTGCCTCCGGACTTGGCACAGATACGCAGTATTTT,CASGLGTDTQYF
TRBJ1-4,TRBV19,NA,NA,TGTGCCAGTAGACGGGGGAGGAATGAAAAACTGTTTTTT,CASRRGRNEKLFF
TRBJ2-1,TRBV24-1,NA,TRBD2,TGTGCCACCAGCCCTTCGGCGGGCGGGAGCTCATACAATGAGCAGTTCTTC,CATSPSAGGSSYNEQFF
TRBJ2-1,TRBV11-2,NA,TRBD2,TGTGCCAGCAGCTTTAGCGGGTTTAACAATGAGCAGTTCTTC,CASSFSGFNNEQFF
TRBJ1-1,TRBV7-2,NA,NA,TGTGCCAGCAGCCCGACAGACCTCCTCAGGGCTTTCTTT,CASSPTDLLRAFF
TRBJ1-2,TRBV15,NA,TRBD1,TGTGCCACCTCAGGGGGCCTAGACTATGGCTACACCTTC,CATSGGLDYGYTF
TRBJ2-1,TRBV5-1,NA,NA,TGCGCCAGCAGCCGGGACACTTCTCCTTACGGTGAGCAGTTCTTC,CASSRDTSPYGEQFF
TRBJ2-2,TRBV7-3,NA,NA,TGTGCCAGCAGCCTAGCCAACGGGGAGCTGTTTTTT,CASSLANGELFF
TRBJ1-1,TRBV5-1,NA,NA,TGCGCCAGCAGCTCCACATTCGTCACTGAAGCTTTCTTT,CASSSTFVTEAFF
TRBJ2-2,TRBV4-2,NA,TRBD1,TGTGCCAGCAGCCAGTACAGGGGGCAATTGAACACCGGGGAGCTGTTTTTT,CASSQYRGQLNTGELFF
TRBJ1-1,TRBV7-9,NA,NA,TGTGCCAGCAGCGGTCGGGGCACTGAAGCTTTCTTT,CASSGRGTEAFF
TRBJ1-4,TRBV29-1,NA,TRBD1,TGCAGCGCCGACAGGGGGCCTAATGAAAAACTGTTTTTT,CSADRGPNEKLFF
TRBJ1-6,TRBV6-5,NA,NA,TGTGCCAGCAGTCGGAGCGGGTGGGGGGGTGTCCCCCTCCACTTT,CASSRSGWGGVPLHF
TRBJ2-3,TRBV29-1,NA,NA,TGCAGCGCCCCGAGGTCGGGATCAGATACGCAGTATTTT,CSAPRSGSDTQYF
TRBJ2-7,TRBV9,NA,TRBD2,TGTGCCAGCAGCGTAGCGGTAGCGGGAGAGTACGAGCAGTACTTC,CASSVAVAGEYEQYF
TRBJ1-6,TRBV3-1/TRBV3-2,many,TRBD1,TGTGCCAGCAGCCAAGAGGGACAGGGGGCCAATTCACCCCTCCACTTT,CASSQEGQGANSPLHF
TRBJ2-5,TRBV28,NA,TRBD1,TGTGCCAGCAGTTGGACAGGGGAAGAGACCCAGTACTTC,CASSWTGEETQYF
TRBJ1-5,TRBV5-1,NA,TRBD1,TGCGCCAGCAGCTTAACAGGGGGCGAGGGGCAGCCCCAGCATTTT,CASSLTGGEGQPQHF
TRBJ1-2,TRBV11-2,NA,NA,TGTGCCAGCAGCTCGGCGTTGGGGAGCTATGGCTACACCTTC,CASSSALGSYGYTF
TRBJ1-5,TRBV21-1,NA,NA,TGTGCCAGCAGCAAAGCGGGCAGGTCCGGCTGCAATCAGCCCCAGCATTTT,CASSKAGRSGCNQPQHF
TRBJ1-3,TRBV29-1,NA,TRBD1,TGCAGCGCCCGGACAGGCTCTGGAAACACCATATATTTT,CSARTGSGNTIYF
TRBJ1-1,TRBV28,NA,TRBD1,TGTGCCAGCAGCCCTCCGGACAGGGGGCACACTGAAGCTTTCTTT,CASSPPDRGHTEAFF
TRBJ2-3,TRBV7-2,once,NA,TGTGCCAGCAGCTTAGGTGGCCAACCCACAGATACGCAGTATTTT,CASSLGGQPTDTQYF
TRBJ2-7,TRBV18,NA,TRBD1,TGTGCCAGCTCACCGGACAGGTTCTCCTACGAGCAGTACTTC,CASSPDRFSYEQYF